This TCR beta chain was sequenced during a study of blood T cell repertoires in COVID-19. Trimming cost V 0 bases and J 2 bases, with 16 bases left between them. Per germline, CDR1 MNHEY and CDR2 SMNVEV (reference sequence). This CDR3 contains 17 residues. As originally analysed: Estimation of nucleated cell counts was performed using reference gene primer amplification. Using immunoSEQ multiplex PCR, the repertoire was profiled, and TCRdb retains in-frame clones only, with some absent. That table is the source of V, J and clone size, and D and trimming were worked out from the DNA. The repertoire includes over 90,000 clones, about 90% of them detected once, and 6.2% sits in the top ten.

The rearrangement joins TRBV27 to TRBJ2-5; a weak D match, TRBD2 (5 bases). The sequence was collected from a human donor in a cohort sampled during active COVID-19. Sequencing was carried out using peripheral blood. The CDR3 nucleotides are TGTGCCAGCAGTTTATCGACCCCCTCCGAGGGACAAGAGACCCAGTACTTC. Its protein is CASSLSTPSEGQETQYF.